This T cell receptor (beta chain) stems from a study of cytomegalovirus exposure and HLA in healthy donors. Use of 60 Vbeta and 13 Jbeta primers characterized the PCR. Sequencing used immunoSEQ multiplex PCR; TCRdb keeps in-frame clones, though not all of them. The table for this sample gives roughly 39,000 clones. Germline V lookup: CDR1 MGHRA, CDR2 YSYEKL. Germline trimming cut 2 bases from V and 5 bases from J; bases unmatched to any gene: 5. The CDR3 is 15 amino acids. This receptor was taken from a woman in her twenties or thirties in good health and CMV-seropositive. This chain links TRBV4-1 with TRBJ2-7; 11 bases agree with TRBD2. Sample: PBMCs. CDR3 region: CASSQRLAGRDEQYF. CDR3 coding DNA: TGCGCCAGCAGCCAAAGACTAGCGGGGAGGGACGAGCAGTACTTC.